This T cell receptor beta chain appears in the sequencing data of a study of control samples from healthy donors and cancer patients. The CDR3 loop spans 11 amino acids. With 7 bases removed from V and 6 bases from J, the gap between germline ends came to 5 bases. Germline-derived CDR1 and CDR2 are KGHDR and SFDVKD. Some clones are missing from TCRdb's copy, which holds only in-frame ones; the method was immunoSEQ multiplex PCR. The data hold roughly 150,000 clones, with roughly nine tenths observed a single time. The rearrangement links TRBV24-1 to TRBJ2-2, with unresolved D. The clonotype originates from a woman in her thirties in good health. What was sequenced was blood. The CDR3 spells CATRGAGELFF. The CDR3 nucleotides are TGTGCCACCAGGGGTGCCGGGGAGCTGTTTTTT.